Presented here are 29 T cell receptor beta chains from one specimen sequenced in a study. TCRdb re-analysed the RT-PCR reads in MiXCR, keeping a single row per CDR3 protein. The data show about 700,000 distinct CDR3 sequences, with 14% seen just once and 3.6% held by the top ten. The sequencing input was memory CD4+ T cells from blood. The source of these receptors is a female donor in good health, serving as a healthy control.

This clonotype showed up many times. The chain is built from TRBV29-1 and TRBJ2-1; either TRBD1 or TRBD2 may fit D (5 bases each). Trimming removed 2 bases from V and 14 bases from J, with 19 bases in between. The CDR3 length is 13 residues. CDR1 and CDR2 from the germline V gene are SQVTM and ANQGSEA. CDR3 sequence reads: CSVESLGTREKFF. The CDR3 bases are TGCAGCGTTGAATCCCTGGGGACCAGGGAAAAGTTCTTC.

As concerns this clonotype: Germline is not matched at one junction end, which may reflect a read error. This rearrangement joins TRBV7-9 to TRBJ2-7; no clear D gene. Germline CDR1 reads SEHNR; CDR2 reads FQNEAQ (reference sequence). The length of the CDR3 is 11 residues. The DNA of the CDR3 is TGTGCCAGCAGCTTAGGGCAGCGATTGGACTTC. It encodes CASSLGQRLDF.

The J gene is TRBJ1-5, the V gene TRBV6-2 or TRBV6-3; D is undetermined. Germline loops: CDR1 MNHEY, CDR2 SVGEGT. With 5 bases removed from V and 7 bases from J, the gap between germline ends came to 18 bases. This CDR3 is built from 15 residues. The CDR3 nucleotides are TGTGCCAGCAGTACCCCGAACCTAAAGTGGCAGCCCCAGCATTTT. Translating it yields CASSTPNLKWQPQHF.

The V and J genes are TRBV28 and TRBJ1-4; 7 positions match TRBD1. The CDR3 runs to 14 residues. From germline, CDR1 is MDHEN and CDR2 SYDVKM. V dropped 6 bases and J dropped 8; count of bases not matched to a gene: 9. This CDR3 reads CASRHGQEEEKLFF. Here the CDR3 DNA reads TGTGCCAGCAGACATGGACAGGAGGAGGAAAAACTGTTTTTT.

This clonotype has just a few counts. The chain has TRBV28 and TRBJ1-4; TRBD1 aligns across 7 bases. Trimming cost V 6 bases and J 10 bases; bases outside gene matches: 14. Germline V CDR1 and CDR2: MDHEN, SYDVKM. This CDR3 is built from 15 residues. CDR3 in amino acids: CASSLKGQSVGKLFF. Written as DNA, the CDR3 is TGTGCCAGCAGCCTAAAGGGACAGTCGGTAGGAAAACTGTTTTTT.

This clonotype was seen ten or more times. The chain couples TRBV7-2 to TRBJ2-7; unclear D gene. Germline-derived CDR1 and CDR2 are SGHTA and FQGNSA. This CDR3 spans 14 amino acids. V was cut by 7 bases and J by 4 bases, with 17 bases left in between. The CDR3 protein is CASTNNRAGYEQYF. CDR3 sequence (DNA): TGTGCCAGCACCAACAATAGGGCAGGTTACGAGCAGTACTTC.

The J gene is TRBJ2-3, the V gene TRBV5-1; D is perhaps TRBD1 (6 bases). Per the germline V gene, CDR1 is SGHRS and CDR2 is YFSETQ. The CDR3 loop spans 15 amino acids. Trimming cost V 4 bases and J 2 bases, with 14 bases left between them. As DNA, the CDR3 is TGCGCCAGCAGCCCCCACGGACAGTTCACAGATACGCAGTATTTT. Encoded protein: CASSPHGQFTDTQYF.

There are many counts of this clonotype. The rearrangement uses TRBV20-1 and TRBJ2-5, with D possibly matching TRBD1 (5 bases). The CDR3 is 13 residues long. In germline, CDR1 is DFQATT, CDR2 SNEGSKA (reference sequence). The V gene lost 0 bases and the J gene lost 1 base, with 6 bases spanning the gap. CDR3 loop: CSAREGPQETQYF. CDR3 coding DNA: TGCAGTGCTAGAGAGGGGCCCCAAGAGACCCAGTACTTC.

In this sample, this clonotype turned up a few times. The rearrangement joins TRBV6-5 to TRBJ2-7; D possibly uses TRBD1 or TRBD2 (5 bases each). The CDR3 consists of 13 residues. V dropped 5 bases and J dropped 5 bases, with 13 bases sitting between them. The germline CDR1 and CDR2 sequences are MNHEY and SVGAGI. The CDR3 sequence is CASSPPGRNEQYF. CDR3 DNA: TGTGCCAGCAGTCCTCCGGGGCGGAACGAGCAGTACTTC.

Many counts were recorded for this clonotype. This chain uses TRBV6-2 or TRBV6-3 with TRBJ2-1, with 7 nucleotides matching TRBD2. This CDR3 is 14 amino acids long. Germline V CDR1 and CDR2: MNHEY, SVGEGT. V was clipped by 5 bases and J by 10 bases; unmatched bases: 11. Here the CDR3 DNA reads TGTGCCAGCAGTCGTCGCGGGAGCCCCAGGGAGCAGTTCTTC. This codes for CASSRRGSPREQFF.

Many counts were recorded for this clonotype. V gene TRBV9 combines with J gene TRBJ2-1; D is ambiguous. CDR1 is SGDLS and CDR2 is YYNGEE in the germline V gene. The CDR3 runs 15 residues. Trimming took 0 bases from V and 3 from J, leaving 10 bases between them. The CDR3 region has the DNA TGTGCCAGCAGCGTAGCCAACATAGGCTACAATGAGCAGTTCTTC. Translation: CASSVANIGYNEQFF.

The sample holds a few counts of this clonotype. V usage is TRBV9 and J usage is TRBJ1-4, with unresolved D. The CDR3 is 14 amino acids. The germline CDR1 and CDR2 sequences are SGDLS and YYNGEE. The germline V and J ends were trimmed by 0 bases and 7 bases, with 10 bases remaining between them. The CDR3 region is CASSVDSGREKLFF. As DNA, the CDR3 is TGTGCCAGCAGCGTAGACAGTGGCCGTGAAAAACTGTTTTTT.

This clonotype was seen more than once but under ten times. The chain employs TRBV20-1 and TRBJ2-5; 7 bases match TRBD2. The J segment lost 4 bases and the V segment lost 7 bases, leaving 24 bases of the junction unmatched. Germline CDR1 is DFQATT and CDR2 is SNEGSKA (reference sequence). This CDR3 spans 18 amino acids. In nucleotides, the CDR3 is TGCAGTGGTAGTACTCTGAGGCATCTAGCGGCCCGAGCAGAGACCCAGTACTTC. Protein: CSGSTLRHLAARAETQYF.

This clonotype appeared a few times. V gene TRBV6-5 combines with J gene TRBJ1-1, with 8 bases identical to TRBD1. The germline CDR1 and CDR2 sequences are MNHEY and SVGAGI. The CDR3 length is 16 residues. V lost 6 bases and J lost 5; bases outside the gene matches: 14. The CDR3 DNA follows: TGTGCCAGCAGATCGCAAAACAGGGGGAGGATAACTGAAGCTTTCTTT. Protein product: CASRSQNRGRITEAFF.

The J gene is TRBJ2-3, the V gene TRBV30; tentative D call: TRBD1 (6 bases). This CDR3 has 15 residues. The V gene lost 4 bases and the J gene lost 5 bases, with 19 bases spanning the gap. The V gene's germline CDR1 is GTSNPN and CDR2 SVGIG (reference sequence). The CDR3 bases are TGTGCCTGGAATTCATGGGGGCGAAGGGGAGATACGCAGTATTTT. As protein: CAWNSWGRRGDTQYF.

Only a few counts were recorded for this clonotype. The chain recombines TRBV18 with TRBJ2-2; 8 bases align to TRBD1. The CDR3 totals 13 residues. CDR1 and CDR2 (germline): KGHSH, LQKENI. The V segment lost 3 bases and the J segment 16 bases; nucleotides outside the gene matches: 10. The CDR3 nucleotides read TGTGCCAGCTCACCGCCGGGGACAGGAGTGTGGTTTTTT. Its protein is CASSPPGTGVWFF.

Of note for this clonotype: A single base separates this from a much larger clone, so it may be a read error. Because it lacks the conserved phenylalanine or tryptophan at the end, this CDR3 is likely a read error. The chain is built from TRBV29-1 and TRBJ2-5, with D unresolved. This CDR3 has 12 amino acids. The germline V gene encodes CDR1 SQVTM and CDR2 ANQGSEA. V lost 4 bases and J lost 1, with 7 bases in between. The CDR3 is CSVGWGQETQYS. In DNA form, the CDR3 reads TGCAGCGTTGGGTGGGGCCAAGAGACCCAGTACTCC.

The table lists this clonotype with many counts. The chain carries TRBV7-9 and TRBJ2-1; possible D gene TRBD2, 6 bases. The CDR3 is 17 amino acids. The germline V gene encodes CDR1 SEHNR and CDR2 FQNEAQ (reference sequence). V was shortened by 0 bases and J by 6 bases, with 18 bases between the two germline ends. This CDR3 is CASSLALRWRGGNEQFF. In DNA, the CDR3 is TGTGCCAGCAGCTTAGCGCTAAGATGGCGGGGAGGCAATGAGCAGTTCTTC.

This clonotype was counted between two and nine times. The chain has TRBV6-2 or TRBV6-3 and TRBJ2-1; no definite D call. Deletions cut 10 bases from V and 9 bases from J, with 16 bases between. This CDR3 comprises 12 residues. Germline CDR1 and CDR2: MNHEY and SVGEGT. The DNA for the CDR3 is TGTGCCATTCCATGCCTAGTAGGTGAGCAGTTCTTC. This codes for CAIPCLVGEQFF.

This clonotype was recorded a few times. V is TRBV5-6 and J is TRBJ1-4; TRBD1 aligns across 7 bases. The germline CDR1 and CDR2 sequences are SGHDT and YYEEEE. This CDR3 contains 16 residues. V lost 3 bases and J lost 5; bases outside the gene matches: 10. CDR3: CASSSLPGQKNEKLFF. In nucleotides, the CDR3 is TGTGCCAGCAGCTCCCTACCGGGACAGAAGAATGAAAAACTGTTTTTT.

In this sample, this clonotype turned up many times. The rearrangement links TRBV6-2 or TRBV6-3 to TRBJ2-7, with 9 nucleotides matching TRBD1. The V and J ends lost 7 bases and 1 base, in that order; junction bases with no gene match: 8. The germline gives CDR1 MNHEY, CDR2 SVGEGT. There are 15 residues in the CDR3. CDR3 loop: CASIYRGPLSYEQYF. In nucleotides, the CDR3 is TGTGCCAGCATCTACAGGGGGCCCCTTTCCTACGAGCAGTACTTC.

With respect to this clonotype: Since a much larger clone is just one base distant, this may be a read error. The chain employs TRBV25-1 and TRBJ1-2, with D perhaps matching TRBD1 (5 bases). The V gene lost 6 bases and the J gene lost 5 bases, with 16 bases spanning the gap. There are 14 residues in the CDR3. From germline, CDR1 is MGHDK and CDR2 SYGVNS. The chain's CDR3 is CASRRGHGNYGYTF. DNA for the CDR3: TGTGCCAGCAGGCGTGGACATGGGAATTATGGCTACACCTTC.

This chain connects TRBV12-3 or TRBV12-4 to TRBJ2-1; D perhaps matches TRBD2 (5 bases). V was cut by 6 bases and J by 6 bases, with 15 bases left in between. The CDR3 has 14 residues. Here the CDR3 DNA reads TGTGCCAGCAGGCTGGCGGGTTTGGGCAATGAGCAGTTCTTC. Its translation: CASRLAGLGNEQFF.

V usage is TRBV6-1 and J usage is TRBJ2-7; no reliable D call. Germline CDR1 reads MNHNS; CDR2 reads SASEGT. The CDR3 contains 16 residues. Trimming left V 3 bases short and J 4 bases short, with 19 bases between. CDR3 DNA: TGTGCCAGCAGTGAGGGTCGGCAGGTCCTCGTTTACGAGCAGTACTTC. It codes for CASSEGRQVLVYEQYF.

At least ten counts were recorded for this clonotype. The chain recombines TRBV10-3 with TRBJ1-5; D might be TRBD1 (5 bases). V lost 11 bases and J 4 bases, leaving 18 bases between the germline ends. Germline CDR1 ENHRY, CDR2 SYGVKD. The CDR3 is 14 residues long. The CDR3 sequence: CALAGQRFNQPQHF. The DNA for the CDR3 is TGTGCCCTTGCGGGGCAACGGTTTAATCAGCCCCAGCATTTT.

The chain links TRBV7-9 to TRBJ2-5; D unresolved. Germline V gene sequence: CDR1 SEHNR, CDR2 FQNEAQ (reference sequence). Trimming left V 6 bases short and J 1 base short, with 9 bases between. The CDR3 has 13 residues. CDR3 in amino acids: CASRNLSQETQYF. The CDR3, as DNA: TGTGCCAGCAGAAATTTGAGCCAAGAGACCCAGTACTTC.

This rearrangement joins TRBV24-1 to TRBJ2-3; 10 positions agree with TRBD1. The J segment lost 5 bases and the V segment lost 12 bases, leaving 10 bases of the junction unmatched. Germline CDR1 and CDR2: KGHDR and SFDVKD. The CDR3 contains 14 residues. CDR3 sequence (DNA): TGTGCCGCTTCCGGGACAGGGGCGGGAGATACGCAGTATTTT. It translates to CAASGTGAGDTQYF.

The gene calls are TRBV5-1 and TRBJ1-1, with D possibly being TRBD1 (5 bases). V was cut by 3 bases and J by 1 base, with 13 bases left in between. The germline gives CDR1 SGHRS, CDR2 YFSETQ. CDR3 length: 15 amino acids. CDR3 nucleotides: TGCGCCAGCAGCTGGGGACCGGTTGGGAACACTGAAGCTTTCTTT. It codes for CASSWGPVGNTEAFF. The entire variable domain, with the rest obtained from reference TRBV5-1 and TRBJ1-1, is as follows: KAGVTQTPRYLIKTRGQQVTLSCSPISGHRSVSWYQQTPGQGLQFLFEYFSETQRNKGNFPGRFSGRQFSNSRSEMNVSTLELGDSALYLCASSWGPVGNTEAFFGQGTRLTVV.

This clonotype came up many times. The V gene is TRBV12-3 or TRBV12-4, the J gene TRBJ1-1, with D maybe TRBD1 (5 bases). Trimming cost V 3 bases and J 0 bases, with 11 bases left between them. CDR3 length equals 15 residues. CDR3: CASSLRGPMNTEAFF. CDR3 DNA: TGTGCCAGCAGTTTGCGGGGCCCTATGAACACTGAAGCTTTCTTT.